This T cell receptor beta chain was identified in a study of blood T cell repertoires in COVID-19. Looking at the study overall: COVID-19 samples from acute and convalescent phases originated in the United States, Italy and Spain. In each case, the material was cDNA or gDNA derived from T cells, B-cell-depleted T cells, or PBMCs.

CDR3 length: 14 residues. V was clipped by 5 bases and J by 3 bases; unmatched bases: 4. Looked up from germline, CDR1 is SGHTA and CDR2 is FQGNSA. Per the original data handling: Amplification of reference gene primers provided the estimated nucleated cell counts. Clones were sequenced by immunoSEQ multiplex PCR, and TCRdb holds only the in-frame ones, with some missing. Clonal size and the V and J genes are those of that table, whereas D and trimming came from the DNA. The sample includes some 120,000 clones, 86% seen only once; the top ten take almost 4.5%. The chain has TRBV7-2 and TRBJ1-3, with TRBD1 identical over 7 bases. This sequence was found in a man aged 40-49 years with acute or convalescent COVID-19. Material: peripheral blood. The CDR3 loop is CASSPGTVGNTIYF. The CDR3 bases are TGTGCCAGCAGCCCAGGGACAGTTGGAAACACCATATATTTT.